This entry is about one T cell receptor (beta chain). The antigen it binds to is not known. Base qualities are not provided; no much larger clone lies one nucleotide away. As encoded in the germline V gene, CDR1 is MDHEN while CDR2 is SYDVKM. Spanning cysteine to phenylalanine, the CDR3 consists of 17 amino acids. CDR3 DNA is the only sequence kept; it has 51 bases, read in frame from the first base. Trimming leaves V shorter by 6 bases and J shorter by 5 bases, with the junction holding 9 bases beyond the gene matches. The data were obtained in a study of T cell repertoires in cytomegalovirus infection (dated by TCRdb to between 2017 and 2020). With respect to the entire study: The peptide stimulations were aimed at well-studied HLA-B-restricted epitopes as well as recently identified HLA-C-restricted CMV epitopes, whose presentation resists viral immunomodulation. Donor HLA type was relevant to the analysis, because carriage of CMV infection together with the matching HLA type was indicated by public TCR beta signatures.

What the authors observed across the whole study: The ex vivo response was dominated by HLA-C-restricted CMV-specific TCR beta clonotypes, which also provided the single most frequent clonotype in two of eight donors. Carriers of CMV infection plus the relevant HLA type were discriminated by the cumulative frequency of public TCR beta family members in the study cohort and in an independent approximately 350-donor cohort.

Data came from an Illumina HiSeq 1500. TCRdb itself trimmed the public reads at Q25 with fastp, ran MiXCR and retained productive beta chains. Rows with one shared CDR3 protein collapse into an entry with the most common genes and DNA. The sample table records approximately 990,000 distinct CDR3 sequences; about a third of these occur just once. 13% of the sample lies in the top ten. Read against the paper, the sample's treatment or condition label means: in vitro stimulation with specific CMV peptide epitopes to enrich CMV-specific T cells. Sequencing used cultured CD8+ T cells from PBMCs, obtained from culture after CMV antigen stimulation. This TCR came from a human donor in good health (CMV status not recorded). Some clones in this sample may be carry-over from other donors' samples. The chain employs TRBV28 and TRBJ2-3, with 15 bases matching TRBD2. The bases are TGTGCCAGCAGCTCCGGGACTAGCGGGGGGAAGGTAGATACGCAGTATTTT. Its product reads: CASSSGTSGGKVDTQYF.